This T cell receptor beta chain appears in the sequencing data of a study of blood T cells in healthy people across ages. Study findings and constraints: TCR beta diversity, measured per million T cells, fell in a roughly linear way with age.

Researchers collected 7.5 to 10 milliliters of peripheral blood from every single donor. The CDR3 spans 17 residues. Germline V lookup: CDR1 SGHVS, CDR2 FQNEAQ. Trimming took 1 base from V and 0 from J; bases not matched to a gene: 6. It was with a sample-barcoded 5' primer and a J-beta primer mix that a second PCR of about 7 to 12 cycles was run. TCRdb used MiXCR to reprocess the 5' RACE reads, holding one entry per CDR3 protein. The table includes about 680,000 distinct CDR3 sequences, approximately 50% detected once. Details on this clonotype: The antigen is undetermined.

This chain joins TRBV7-8 and TRBJ2-4; 7 bases align to TRBD1. The sequence was obtained from a woman aged 60-75 years in good health. Material for sequencing was blood. Written as DNA, the CDR3 is TGTGCCAGCAGCTTAGGGGCCGACAGGGTAGCCAAAAACATTCAGTACTTC. This gives the protein CASSLGADRVAKNIQYF.